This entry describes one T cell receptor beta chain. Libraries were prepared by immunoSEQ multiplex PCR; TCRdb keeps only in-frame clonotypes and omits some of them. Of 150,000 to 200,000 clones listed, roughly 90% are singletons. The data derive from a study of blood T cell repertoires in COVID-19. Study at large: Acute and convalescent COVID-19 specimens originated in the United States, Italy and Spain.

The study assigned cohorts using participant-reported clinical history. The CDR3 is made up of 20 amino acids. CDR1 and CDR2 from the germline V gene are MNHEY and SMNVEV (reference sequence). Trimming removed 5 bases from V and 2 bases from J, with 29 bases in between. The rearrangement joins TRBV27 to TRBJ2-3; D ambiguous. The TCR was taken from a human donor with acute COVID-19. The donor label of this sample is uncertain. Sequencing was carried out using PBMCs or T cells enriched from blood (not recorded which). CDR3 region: CASSPYPLETLSTFTDTQYF. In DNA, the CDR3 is TGTGCCAGCAGTCCATACCCCTTAGAAACCCTGAGTACGTTCACAGATACGCAGTATTTT.